This TCR beta chain originates from a study of PD-1 blockade in mismatch repair-deficient tumors. V was pared by 6 bases and J by 5 bases, with 16 bases between. In germline, CDR1 is ENHRY, CDR2 SYGVKD. There are 14 residues in the CDR3. The protocol was immunoSEQ multiplex PCR, while the TCRdb copy is restricted to in-frame clones and leaves out a portion. The table has more than 95,000 clones, approximately 90% seen once. The J gene is TRBJ2-5, the V gene TRBV10-3; D gene ambiguous. The sequencing here drew on peripheral blood, taken 44 weeks after starting pembrolizumab. The source is an adult with mismatch repair-deficient cancer. CDR3 sequence: CAIRAAGGDETQYF. For the CDR3, the DNA is TGTGCCATCAGGGCAGCCGGTGGCGACGAGACCCAGTACTTC.